This T cell receptor beta chain was recorded in a study of long-term antiretroviral therapy in people with HIV. Per germline, CDR1 ENHRY and CDR2 SYGVKD. The CDR3 has 15 residues. Trimming removed 0 bases from V and 7 bases from J, with 13 bases in between. The immunoSEQ assay was v3.0, run at survey level. Some clones are missing from TCRdb's copy, which holds only in-frame ones; the method was immunoSEQ multiplex PCR. The table lists fewer than 30,000 clones, roughly 86% of them singletons. Sequences were derived from unsorted PBMCs, sampled 0.8 years after starting antiretroviral therapy. The chain recombines TRBV10-3 with TRBJ2-1; D perhaps matches TRBD2 (5 bases). This receptor was obtained from a woman in her thirties with HIV. The CDR3 bases are TGTGCCATCAGTGAGTCGTCCCCTAGCTTTAATGAGCAGTTCTTC. Its protein product is CAISESSPSFNEQFF.